The clone carrying this T cell receptor beta chain was observed a handful of times. Its antigen is unidentified. These data belong to a study of beta chain features in type 1 diabetes. Study-level results: Insertions at VDJ junctions were less frequent in type 1 diabetes patients. These patients also deleted more nucleotides at the same junctions. People with Type 1 diabetes carried modestly yet significantly shorter TCRB CDR3s in all four CD4+ subsets. PCR may have favored shorter templates equally in patients and controls.

The CDR3 has 14 amino acids. Germline-derived CDR1 and CDR2 are MNHNY and SVGAGI (reference sequence). V was pared by 6 bases and J by 0 bases, with 5 bases of the junction left unmatched. The whole isolated RNA underwent reverse transcription, so sequencing captured expressed TCRB transcripts. Only in-frame clones appear in the TCRdb table, and some are missing; sequencing was by immunoSEQ multiplex PCR. Among 240,000 or so clones, approximately 20% were seen once, and the ten largest hold approximately 0.029%. This chain connects TRBV6-6 to TRBJ2-7, with 7 positions matching TRBD1. Input material: naive CD4+ T cells from blood. The TCR sequence derives from a woman aged 40-49 years with type 1 diabetes. This chain's CDR3 is CASRSGTASYEQYF. CDR3 coding DNA: TGTGCCAGCAGATCAGGGACAGCCTCCTACGAGCAGTACTTC.